Detailed here is one TCR beta chain. The antigen remains undetermined. These data originate in a study of siplizumab effects on memory and regulatory T cells. This CDR3 has 17 amino acids. Losses at the gene ends were 3 bases for V and 0 bases for J; bases not matched to a gene: 8. Germline assignment: CDR1 SGDLS and CDR2 YYNGEE. Findings and limits, study-wide: Sequences below about 10^-5 frequency were poorly captured, limiting mapping of alloreactive clones.

This table comes from immunoSEQ multiplex PCR, and its TCRdb copy is limited to in-frame clones, with some not included. The profile shows around 94,000 clones, approximately 90% of them singletons. The source of this sequence is a human donor in good health. V is TRBV9 and J is TRBJ2-2, with TRBD1 matching 7 bases. The sample taken for sequencing was CD4+ T cells sorted from blood. CDR3: CASSAKPGTANTGELFF. CDR3 in DNA: TGTGCCAGCAGCGCTAAACCCGGGACAGCGAACACCGGGGAGCTGTTTTTT.